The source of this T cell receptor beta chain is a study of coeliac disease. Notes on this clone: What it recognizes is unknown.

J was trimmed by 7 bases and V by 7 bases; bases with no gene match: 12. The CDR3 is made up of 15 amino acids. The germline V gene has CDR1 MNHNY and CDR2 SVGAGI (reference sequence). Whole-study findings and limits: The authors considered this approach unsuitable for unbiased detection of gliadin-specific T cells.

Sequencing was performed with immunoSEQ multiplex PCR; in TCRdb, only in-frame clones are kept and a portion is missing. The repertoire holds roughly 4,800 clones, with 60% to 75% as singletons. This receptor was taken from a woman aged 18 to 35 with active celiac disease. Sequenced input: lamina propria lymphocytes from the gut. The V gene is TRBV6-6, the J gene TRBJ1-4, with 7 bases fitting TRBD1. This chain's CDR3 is CASTMLQGQAEKLFF. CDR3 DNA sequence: TGTGCCAGCACCATGTTACAGGGGCAGGCTGAAAAACTGTTTTTT.